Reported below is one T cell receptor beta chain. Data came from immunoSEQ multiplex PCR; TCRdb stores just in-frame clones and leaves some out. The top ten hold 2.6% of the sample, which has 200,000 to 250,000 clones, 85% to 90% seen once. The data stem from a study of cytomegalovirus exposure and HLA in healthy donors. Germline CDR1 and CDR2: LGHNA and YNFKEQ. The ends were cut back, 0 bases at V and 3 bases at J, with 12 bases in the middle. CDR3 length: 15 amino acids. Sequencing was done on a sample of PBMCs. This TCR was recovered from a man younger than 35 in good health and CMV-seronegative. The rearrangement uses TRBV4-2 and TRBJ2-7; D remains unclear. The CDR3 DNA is TGTGCCAGCAGCCAAGATTTGAGTAAATACTACGAGCAGTACTTC. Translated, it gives CASSQDLSKYYEQYF.